The rows below give T cell receptor beta chains drawn from one sample of a study of cytomegalovirus exposure and HLA in healthy donors. The repertoire was sequenced with immunoSEQ multiplex PCR; TCRdb's copy has only in-frame clones and lacks some. Of about 120,000 clones listed, approximately 71% are singletons. Sequencing used PBMCs. The receptors originated from a woman aged 45 to 65 in good health and CMV-seronegative. The CDR3 runs from the conserved cysteine through the conserved F or W. A D gene is named only where the DNA matches it firmly. Not every row has a clone size; where given, it reads once, few, many or a size class.

J,V,length,D,size,CDR3,DNA
TRBJ2-7,TRBV4-2,17,-,-,CASSHSDVRGSTYEQYF,TGTGCCAGCAGCCATAGCGACGTGAGGGGGAGTACCTACGAGCAGTACTTC
TRBJ1-5,TRBV11-2,16,-,few,CASSLVGGNSNQPQHF,TGTGCCAGCAGCTTAGTGGGCGGGAATAGCAATCAGCCCCAGCATTTT
TRBJ2-7,TRBV7-8,15,TRBD2,-,CASSFRRGNPYEQYF,TGTGCCAGCAGCTTTAGGCGGGGGAACCCCTACGAGCAGTACTTC
TRBJ1-5,TRBV4-2,16,-,few,CASSQEVGLSNQPQHF,TGTGCCAGCAGCCAAGAGGTGGGGCTTAGCAATCAGCCCCAGCATTTT
TRBJ1-2,TRBV7-9,13,-,-,CASSLAREGGYTF,TGTGCCAGCAGCTTAGCCCGGGAAGGCGGCTACACCTTC
TRBJ1-1,TRBV18,14,TRBD1,-,CASSYGDRGTEAFF,TGTGCCAGCTCATATGGGGACAGGGGTACTGAAGCTTTCTTT
TRBJ2-7,TRBV6-6,14,TRBD1,few,CASSPQGSSYEQYF,TGTGCCAGCAGTCCACAGGGGAGCTCCTACGAGCAGTACTTC
TRBJ2-7,TRBV28,15,-,-,CASTPEQALPYEQYF,TGTGCCAGCACCCCCGAACAGGCGTTACCCTACGAGCAGTACTTC
TRBJ1-1,TRBV5-4,14,-,-,CASSLPRGDTEAFF,TGTGCCAGCAGCTTGCCCAGGGGCGACACTGAAGCTTTCTTT
TRBJ2-5,TRBV29-1,14,TRBD1,-,CSVEVPGQGETQYF,TGCAGCGTTGAGGTACCGGGACAGGGAGAGACCCAGTACTTC
TRBJ2-1,TRBV7-3,18,TRBD2,medium-sized,CASSPGLAENIRGNEQFF,TGTGCCAGCAGCCCGGGACTAGCGGAAAACATTAGGGGGAATGAGCAGTTCTTC
TRBJ2-7,TRBV27,14,TRBD1,-,CASSGQASSYEQYF,TGTGCCAGCAGTGGACAGGCCAGCTCCTACGAGCAGTACTTC
TRBJ2-7,TRBV28,12,-,-,CASKQWAYEQYF,TGTGCCAGCAAACAGTGGGCCTACGAGCAGTACTTC
TRBJ2-7,TRBV11-1,14,TRBD2,-,CASSTGTSSGEQYF,TGTGCCAGCAGCACCGGGACTAGCTCGGGGGAGCAGTACTTC
TRBJ1-3,TRBV29-1,16,TRBD1,-,CSVESWDRGTGNTIYF,TGCAGCGTTGAATCGTGGGACAGGGGTACTGGAAACACCATATATTTT
TRBJ1-2,TRBV27,15,-,-,CASSLNSPRGAGYTF,TGTGCCAGCAGTTTAAATTCCCCCCGTGGGGCTGGCTACACCTTC
TRBJ1-3,TRBV18,16,TRBD1,-,CASSDTGQGAGNTIYF,TGTGCCAGCTCAGACACCGGACAGGGGGCTGGAAACACCATATATTTT
TRBJ1-1,TRBV11-3,12,-,-,CASRGENTEAFF,TGTGCCAGCAGAGGAGAGAACACTGAAGCTTTCTTT
TRBJ2-7,TRBV30,14,-,-,CAWSVRQSGSEQYF,TGTGCCTGGAGTGTACGGCAGTCCGGGTCCGAGCAGTACTTC
TRBJ1-2,TRBV10-3,13,TRBD1,-,CAISDGTADGYTF,TGTGCCATCAGTGATGGGACAGCCGATGGCTACACCTTC
TRBJ2-1,TRBV27,12,-,-,CATGRGYNEQFF,TGTGCCACCGGTAGGGGATACAATGAGCAGTTCTTC
TRBJ2-5,TRBV28,16,-,-,CASSLQGFRLQETQYF,TGTGCCAGCAGCCTTCAGGGGTTTAGGCTTCAAGAGACCCAGTACTTC
TRBJ1-2,TRBV28,14,-,once,CASRRSEANYGYTF,TGTGCCAGCAGACGATCTGAGGCTAACTATGGCTACACCTTC
TRBJ1-3,TRBV6-1,15,-,once,CASSADRISGNTIYF,TGTGCCAGCAGTGCAGACAGAATCTCTGGAAACACCATATATTTT
TRBJ2-7,TRBV5-6,11,-,-,CASSLAYEQYF,TGTGCCAGCAGCTTGGCATACGAGCAGTACTTC
TRBJ2-3,TRBV7-2,17,TRBD2,once,CASSSLRGGGSTDTQYF,TGTGCCAGCAGCTCCCTCCGAGGCGGGGGGAGCACAGATACGCAGTATTTT
TRBJ2-3,TRBV18,18,TRBD2,-,CASSSGTSGLPSTDTQYF,TGTGCCAGCTCGTCCGGGACTAGCGGTCTACCTAGCACAGATACGCAGTATTTT
TRBJ2-7,TRBV7-2,14,TRBD2,-,CASSLASGGYEQYF,TGTGCCAGCAGCTTGGCTAGCGGGGGCTACGAGCAGTACTTC
TRBJ1-1,TRBV30,13,-,-,CAWSTRSSTEAFF,TGTGCCTGGAGCACCCGAAGCTCCACTGAAGCTTTCTTT
TRBJ1-1,TRBV5-1,15,-,-,CASSLGGNGNTEAFF,TGCGCCAGCAGCTTGGGAGGGAATGGGAACACTGAAGCTTTCTTT
TRBJ2-2,TRBV7-9,15,TRBD2,-,CASSTQREGHGELFF,TGTGCCAGCAGCACTCAGCGGGAGGGGCACGGGGAGCTGTTTTTT
TRBJ2-1,TRBV6-6,15,TRBD1,-,CASSYGTGGLSEQFF,TGTGCCAGCAGTTATGGGACAGGGGGCCTGAGTGAGCAGTTCTTC
TRBJ2-7,TRBV19,15,TRBD2,-,CASSIAKRELGEQYF,TGTGCCAGTAGTATAGCTAAGCGGGAGTTGGGCGAGCAGTACTTC
TRBJ1-2,TRBV7-8,17,-,-,CASSDVLTGMKGYGYTF,TGTGCCAGCAGCGACGTCCTCACAGGGATGAAAGGCTATGGCTACACCTTC
TRBJ1-4,TRBV4-3,16,TRBD1,-,CASSQESRGQGEKLFF,TGCGCCAGCAGCCAGGAGAGTCGGGGACAGGGGGAAAAACTGTTTTTT
TRBJ2-3,TRBV10-3,15,-,-,CAISPGLLDFGTQYF,TGTGCCATCTCCCCCGGACTACTGGATTTTGGTACGCAGTATTTT
TRBJ1-2,TRBV7-9,14,-,few,CASSPNGPDYGYTF,TGTGCCAGCAGCCCGAATGGTCCGGACTATGGCTACACCTTC
TRBJ2-3,TRBV27,14,-,-,CASSFQGDTDTQYF,TGTGCCAGCAGTTTTCAGGGTGACACAGATACGCAGTATTTT
TRBJ2-1,TRBV5-6,15,TRBD2,-,CASSLAGGVYNEQFF,TGTGCCAGCAGCCTAGCGGGAGGTGTCTACAATGAGCAGTTCTTC
TRBJ1-1,TRBV29-1,14,-,-,CSVGEGGMNTEAFF,TGCAGCGTTGGAGAGGGGGGGATGAACACTGAAGCTTTCTTT
TRBJ1-1,TRBV6-1,13,-,-,CASSDGMNTEAFF,TGTGCCAGCAGTGACGGGATGAACACTGAAGCTTTCTTT
TRBJ2-2,TRBV7-9,16,-,-,CSSSAGHTPDTGELFF,TGTTCCAGCTCGGCGGGGCACACGCCCGACACCGGGGAGCTGTTTTTT
TRBJ2-2,TRBV30,14,-,-,CAWKRAGTAGELFF,TGTGCCTGGAAGCGGGCCGGGACGGCCGGGGAGCTGTTTTTT
TRBJ1-4,TRBV7-9,15,-,-,CASSLEAGLAEKLFF,TGTGCCAGCAGCTTAGAGGCGGGGCTGGCTGAAAAACTGTTTTTT
TRBJ2-7,TRBV4-2,12,-,-,CASSQGGSEQYF,TGTGCCAGCAGCCAAGGAGGTTCCGAGCAGTACTTC
TRBJ1-1,TRBV2,12,-,once,CASTREGAEAFF,TGTGCCAGCACCAGGGAAGGCGCTGAAGCTTTCTTT
TRBJ2-3,TRBV9,15,TRBD1,-,CASSVTGGLTDTQYF,TGTGCCAGCAGCGTGACAGGGGGTCTGACAGATACGCAGTATTTT
TRBJ1-1,TRBV5-6,14,-,-,CASSWTARTTEAFF,TGTGCCAGCAGCTGGACAGCTAGAACCACTGAAGCTTTCTTT
TRBJ2-1,TRBV19,16,TRBD2,-,CASSIGGRASYNEQFF,TGTGCCAGTAGTATAGGCGGGAGGGCGTCCTACAATGAGCAGTTCTTC
TRBJ2-7,TRBV30,14,TRBD1,few,CAWATGQGVGEQYF,TGTGCCTGGGCGACGGGACAGGGGGTGGGCGAGCAGTACTTC
TRBJ1-1,TRBV29-1,13,-,-,CSGTSMSGTEAFF,TGCAGCGGGACTAGTATGTCGGGGACTGAAGCTTTCTTT
TRBJ2-7,TRBV5-6,16,TRBD2,-,CASSPKIAGGSYEQYF,TGTGCCAGCAGCCCCAAAATAGCGGGAGGGTCATACGAGCAGTACTTC
TRBJ2-7,TRBV11-2,14,-,-,CASSGDTDADEQYF,TGTGCCAGCAGCGGGGACACTGACGCGGACGAGCAGTACTTC
TRBJ2-1,TRBV5-1,15,-,-,CASSLGQSPYNEQFF,TGCGCCAGCAGCTTGGGACAGAGTCCCTACAATGAGCAGTTCTTC
TRBJ1-2,TRBV19,14,TRBD1,-,CASSMGQGPYGYTF,TGTGCCAGTAGTATGGGACAGGGGCCCTATGGCTACACCTTC
TRBJ1-2,TRBV7-2,13,-,-,CASSLMEGHGYTF,TGTGCCAGCAGCCTCATGGAGGGTCATGGCTACACCTTC
TRBJ2-6,TRBV10-3,15,-,-,CAISAGDSGANVLTF,TGTGCCATCAGTGCGGGGGACTCTGGGGCCAACGTCCTGACTTTC
TRBJ1-3,TRBV7-9,17,-,-,CASSSRTSIDSGNTIYF,TGTGCCAGCAGCTCGAGAACCTCGATCGACTCTGGAAACACCATATATTTT
TRBJ1-2,TRBV28,12,-,-,CASRQSDYGYTF,TGTGCCAGCAGACAATCTGACTATGGCTACACCTTC